These 7 T cell receptor beta chains were all obtained from the same sample, sequenced in a study of T cell changes during pregnancy in multiple sclerosis. The table came from immunoSEQ multiplex PCR; TCRdb's copy has only in-frame clones and leaves some out. The profile shows 49,000 or so clones, around 94% of them singletons. The sequencing here drew on CD8+ T cells from peripheral blood mononuclear cells, taken before pregnancy. Receptors originate from a female donor with multiple sclerosis, enrolled in a pregnancy study.

The chain couples TRBV5-1 to TRBJ1-2; possibly TRBD1 for D (5 bases). The V end was cut by 2 bases, the J end by 6 bases, with 14 bases between. The CDR3 has 14 residues. Per germline, CDR1 SGHRS and CDR2 YFSETQ. CDR3 DNA sequence: TGCGCCAGCAGCTTAAGCGGGGCGATCGATGGCTACACCTTC. Its protein product is CASSLSGAIDGYTF.

The J gene is TRBJ2-3, the V gene TRBV13; TRBD2 aligns across 7 bases. Germline V gene sequence: CDR1 PRHDT, CDR2 FYEKMQ (reference sequence). CDR3 length: 17 residues. After removal of 3 bases from V and 6 bases from J, the junction contained 15 bases not matched to a gene. CDR3 DNA: TGTGCCAGCAGCTTGTTCGGCGGGAGTTCTTGGCAGGATACGCAGTATTTT. It yields the protein CASSLFGGSSWQDTQYF.

This clone was seen only once. This sequence joins TRBV27 and TRBJ2-4; D might be TRBD2 (7 bases). CDR1 is MNHEY, CDR2 SMNVEV, per germline (reference sequence). The CDR3 has 16 amino acids. Trimming took 0 bases from V and 0 from J, leaving 9 bases between them. CDR3 sequence (DNA): TGTGCCAGCAGTTTATCGGGGGGGCTAGCCAAAAACATTCAGTACTTC. Protein product: CASSLSGGLAKNIQYF.

The gene calls are TRBV7-2 and TRBJ2-2; no clear D gene. This CDR3 spans 14 amino acids. The V end was cut by 5 bases, the J end by 6 bases, with 13 bases between. CDR1 and CDR2 (germline): SGHTA, FQGNSA. This CDR3 is CASSLLGQSGELFF. The DNA of the CDR3 is TGTGCCAGCAGCCTACTGGGCCAGTCCGGGGAGCTGTTTTTT.

The gene calls are TRBV11-3 and TRBJ2-1, with D maybe TRBD2 (6 bases). Trimming took off 3 bases at V and 0 bases at J, with 9 bases between the two ends. This CDR3 is 15 amino acids long. Germline V gene lookup returns CDR1 SGHNT and CDR2 YENEEA. The CDR3: CASSFSGLSYNEQFF. For the CDR3, the DNA is TGTGCCAGCAGCTTTAGCGGACTCTCCTACAATGAGCAGTTCTTC.

The chain combines TRBV10-1 with TRBJ2-7; 9 bases map to TRBD1. Losses at the gene ends were 5 bases for V and 2 bases for J; bases not matched to a gene: 7. Per germline, CDR1 WNHNN and CDR2 SYGVQD (reference sequence). This CDR3 comprises 15 residues. The CDR3 coding sequence is TGCGCCAGCAGTACGGGGACAGGGATACCCTACGAGCAGTACTTC. This gives the protein CASSTGTGIPYEQYF.

The V and J genes are TRBV27 and TRBJ2-7; TRBD2 is a possible D gene (5 bases). CDR1 is MNHEY and CDR2 is SMNVEV in the germline V gene (reference sequence). The V and J ends lost 5 bases and 7 bases respectively, with 12 bases between them. This CDR3 is 12 amino acids long. The CDR3 region is CASSGSDYEQYF. The CDR3 DNA follows: TGTGCCAGCAGTGGTAGCGATTATGAGCAGTACTTC.